The next 6 T cell receptor beta chains were all read from a single sample in a study of blood T cell repertoires in COVID-19. The repertoire was sequenced with immunoSEQ multiplex PCR; TCRdb's copy has only in-frame clones and lacks some. The sample contains tens of thousands of clones, 81% of which appear only once. The specimen sequenced was peripheral blood. The receptors derive from a man older than 75 with active or convalescent COVID-19.

This chain joins TRBV6-2 or TRBV6-3 and TRBJ1-4, with 7 positions matching TRBD1. Germline V gene sequence: CDR1 MNHEY, CDR2 SVGEGT. Germline trimming cut 5 bases from V and 0 bases from J; bases unmatched to any gene: 12. This CDR3 spans 18 amino acids. For the CDR3, the DNA is TGTGCCAGCAGTACCCCACCGGGACAGCGTTCAACTAATGAAAAACTGTTTTTT. It yields the protein CASSTPPGQRSTNEKLFF.

The gene calls are TRBV9 and TRBJ2-7, with D perhaps matching TRBD1 (5 bases). There are 15 residues in the CDR3. V lost 0 bases to trimming and J lost 3 bases, with 13 bases between them. CDR1 and CDR2 from the germline V gene are SGDLS and YYNGEE. CDR3: CASSVATGTNYEQYF. The CDR3 nucleotides are TGTGCCAGCAGCGTAGCTACAGGAACGAACTACGAGCAGTACTTC. Full variable domain (remainder filled in from reference TRBV9 and TRBJ2-7): DSGVTQTPKHLITATGQRVTLRCSPRSGDLSVYWYQQSLDQGLQFLIQYYNGEERAKGNILERFSAQQFPDLHSELNLSSLELGDSALYFCASSVATGTNYEQYFGPGTRLTVT.

The chain carries TRBV7-2 and TRBJ1-6; D might be TRBD1 (5 bases). In germline, CDR1 is SGHTA, CDR2 FQGNSA. The CDR3 extends over 13 amino acids. Trimming shortened V by 3 bases and J by 10 bases, and 10 bases separated the two germline ends. Here the CDR3 DNA reads TGTGCCAGCAGCTTGGGGGGTGGGTCACCCCTCCACTTT. It is translated as CASSLGGGSPLHF.

V gene TRBV6-5 combines with J gene TRBJ1-5; D call uncertain. Germline loops: CDR1 MNHEY, CDR2 SVGAGI. CDR3 length equals 13 residues. V was cut by 2 bases and J by 5 bases, with 7 bases left in between. CDR3 protein: CASSYHRDQPQHF. The CDR3 DNA reads as TGTGCCAGCAGTTACCACCGAGATCAGCCCCAGCATTTT.

V usage is TRBV27 and J usage is TRBJ2-3; 15 nucleotides align to TRBD2. The CDR3 totals 19 residues. Germline CDR1 and CDR2: MNHEY and SMNVEV (reference sequence). The junction had 11 bases not matched to a gene; V was cut back by 6 bases and J by 1 base. CDR3 sequence (DNA): TGTGCCAGCAGGCTTAAAGGGACTAGCGGGGGGCGTGGCACAGATACGCAGTATTTT. It codes for CASRLKGTSGGRGTDTQYF.

This sequence joins TRBV7-9 and TRBJ1-5; D is unresolved. CDR3 size: 16 residues. Per the germline V gene, CDR1 is SEHNR and CDR2 is FQNEAQ (reference sequence). The V end lost 5 bases, the J end lost 0 bases, and 14 bases lay between the germline ends. This CDR3 is CASSTGRGNSNQPQHF. CDR3 in DNA: TGTGCCAGCAGCACCGGACGGGGAAATAGCAATCAGCCCCAGCATTTT.